This paragraph covers one T cell receptor (beta chain) sequence. Its cognate antigen is unknown. The CDR3 extends 3 residues past the end of the read, so its final part is completed from the germline J gene. This entry is derived from a study of T cells in women clearing cervical HPV infection. Turning to the study itself: Blood came at first lesion visit for cases, post-clearance for controls. Study observations and caveats: Richness plus V gene abundances separated cases from controls with AUC roughly 0.85. Repertoire richness, not evenness, was significantly elevated in CIN3+ cases versus controls.

The table came from immunoSEQ multiplex PCR; TCRdb's copy has only in-frame clones and leaves some out. Recorded for this sample: about 20,000 clones. CDR3 length: 14 amino acids. Germline CDR1 SNHLY, CDR2 FYNNEI. V shed 11 bases and J shed 2 bases, with 17 bases lying between them. The chain joins TRBV2 to TRBJ2-3; the D gene is possibly TRBD1 (6 bases). The source is a woman between 18 and 70 years old with a cervical HPV16 infection that either progressed to CIN3+ or cleared (not recorded which). The specimen sequenced was blood buffy coat. CDR3 loop: CARQQGTYTDTQYF. CDR3 DNA, as far as it was read: TGTGCCCGTCAGCAGGGGACATACACAGATACG.